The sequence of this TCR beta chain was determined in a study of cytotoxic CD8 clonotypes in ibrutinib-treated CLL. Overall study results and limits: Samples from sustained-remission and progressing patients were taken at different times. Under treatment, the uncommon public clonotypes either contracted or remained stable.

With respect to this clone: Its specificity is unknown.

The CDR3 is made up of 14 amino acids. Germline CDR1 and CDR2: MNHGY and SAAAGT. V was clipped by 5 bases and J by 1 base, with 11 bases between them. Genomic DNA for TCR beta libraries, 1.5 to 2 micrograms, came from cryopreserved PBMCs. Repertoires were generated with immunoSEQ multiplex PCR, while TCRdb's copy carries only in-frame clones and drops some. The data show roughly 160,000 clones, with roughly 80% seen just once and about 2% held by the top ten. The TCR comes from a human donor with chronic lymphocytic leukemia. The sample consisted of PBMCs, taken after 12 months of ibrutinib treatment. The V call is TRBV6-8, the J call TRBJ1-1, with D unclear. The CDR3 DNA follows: TGTGCCAGCAGTCAGCCGACCCCGAACACTGAAGCTTTCTTT. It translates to CASSQPTPNTEAFF.